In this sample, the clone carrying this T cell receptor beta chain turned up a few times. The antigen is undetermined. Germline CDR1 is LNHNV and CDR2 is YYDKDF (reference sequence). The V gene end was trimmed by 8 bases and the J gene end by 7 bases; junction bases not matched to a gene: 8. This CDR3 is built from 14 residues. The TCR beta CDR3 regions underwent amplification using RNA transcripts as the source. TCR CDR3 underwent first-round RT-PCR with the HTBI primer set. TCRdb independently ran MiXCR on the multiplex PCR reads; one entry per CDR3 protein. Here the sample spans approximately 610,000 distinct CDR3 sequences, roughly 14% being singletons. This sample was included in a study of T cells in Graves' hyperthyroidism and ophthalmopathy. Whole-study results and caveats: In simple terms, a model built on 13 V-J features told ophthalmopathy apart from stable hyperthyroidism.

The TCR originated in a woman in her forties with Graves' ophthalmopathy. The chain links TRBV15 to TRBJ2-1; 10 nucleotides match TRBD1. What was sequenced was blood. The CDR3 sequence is CATGGTGVGNEQFF. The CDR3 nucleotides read TGTGCCACCGGAGGGACAGGGGTAGGGAATGAGCAGTTCTTC. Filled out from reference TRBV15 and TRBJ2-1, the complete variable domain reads DAMVIQNPRYQVTQFGKPVTLSCSQTLNHNVMYWYQQKSSQAPKLLFHYYDKDFNNEADTPDNFQSRRPNTSFCFLDIRSPGLGDTAMYLCATGGTGVGNEQFFGPGTRLTVL.